This TCR beta chain stems from a study of tumor and adjacent non-tumor tissue in lung cancer. About the study: Histology: about a dozen adenocarcinoma, a couple of squamous cell carcinoma, 1 small cell lung cancer. On average, productive TCRbeta reads reached about 4.4 million per sample. Findings of the study overall: Tumor repertoires had a smaller top 100 clone share than normal lung. Significantly higher TCR diversity was found in tumor than normal lung.

As concerns this clonotype: No antigen is known for it.

A modified ARM-PCR protocol with three rounds of nested PCR amplified TCRbeta. In TCRdb, the multiplex PCR reads were re-called with MiXCR into one record per CDR3 protein. Of more than 35,000 distinct CDR3 sequences in the sample, around 67% were seen once. No cell sorting was done before RNA was extracted from the tissue. More than 3 cm separated this lung sample from the edge of the tumor. The CDR3 is made up of 16 amino acids. Trimming cost V 0 bases and J 0 bases, with 10 bases left between them. The V gene's germline CDR1 is SGHRS and CDR2 YFSETQ. The chain carries TRBV5-1 and TRBJ2-1, with D perhaps TRBD2 (5 bases). Sequencing used distant non-tumor lung tissue. This clonotype was obtained from a woman in her thirties or forties with non-small cell lung cancer. The CDR3 loop reads CASSLGAAASYNEQFF. CDR3 DNA sequence: TGCGCCAGCAGCTTGGGTGCAGCGGCCTCCTACAATGAGCAGTTCTTC.